The clone carrying this T cell receptor (beta chain) was seen at least ten times. The data were obtained in a study of CD8+CD57+ T cells in acquired aplastic anemia. Whole-study context: DNA from sorted CD4+ and CD8+ cells averaged around 3 ug.

This CDR3 spans 15 amino acids. Looked up from germline, CDR1 is KGHSH and CDR2 is LQKENI. Unmatched junction bases numbered 3, after V lost 3 bases and J lost 2 bases. TCR beta VDJ combinations and CDR3 sequences were profiled from genomic DNA. TCRdb re-derived calls from the reads in MiXCR, one entry per CDR3 protein. The sample shows about 420,000 distinct CDR3 sequences, just under 70% of them seen only once. The chain recombines TRBV18 with TRBJ1-3; 8 bases fit TRBD1. The sequencing input was sorted CD4+, CD8+, or CD8+CD57+ T cells (not recorded which) from PBMCs. The clonotype comes from a human donor in good health, serving as a control. In DNA, the CDR3 is TGTGCCAGCTCACCTCTGACAGGGGCTGGAAACACCATATATTTT. It translates to CASSPLTGAGNTIYF.